Listed below are T cell receptor beta chains from one sample, sequenced in a study of T cells in Graves' hyperthyroidism and ophthalmopathy. TCRdb processed the multiplex PCR reads anew with MiXCR; each CDR3 protein has one entry. The repertoire holds 750,000 to 950,000 distinct CDR3 sequences, with around 38% as singletons. The sequenced sample consisted of blood. Source of these receptors: a man between 18 and 29 years old with Graves' hyperthyroidism. Both conserved end residues are part of each CDR3. The D gene is left open where the match is weak. Part of the rows lack a size; the others show once, few, many or a class for expanded clones.

TRBD1 . TRBJ1-1 TRBV19 TGTGCCAGTAGCCCCGGGACAGGGCTAATAGCTTTCTTT CASSPGTGLIAFF
TRBD1 many TRBJ1-1 TRBV19 TGTGCCAGTAGGGCGACAGGGTCCGTCACTGAAGCTTTCTTT CASRATGSVTEAFF
. many TRBJ1-6 TRBV19 TGTGCCAGTAGCAGGAGCTCCTATAATTCACCCCTCCACTTT CASSRSSYNSPLHF
TRBD2 few TRBJ2-7 TRBV20-1 TGCAGTGCTAGTGAGGCTAGCGGCTACGAGCAGTACTTC CSASEASGYEQYF
. many TRBJ1-1 TRBV9 TGTGCCAGCAGCCTGAACACAGGAGACAACACTGAAGCTTTCTTT CASSLNTGDNTEAFF
TRBD1 . TRBJ1-2 TRBV29-1 TGCAGCGCCGGACAGGGCAACTATGGCTACACCTTC CSAGQGNYGYTF
. . TRBJ2-7 TRBV7-9 TGTGCCAGCGGGGTTACTTCTTCCTACGAGCAGTACTTC CASGVTSSYEQYF
TRBD1 many TRBJ2-2 TRBV29-1 TGCAGCGCACAGGGGTCCGGGGAGCTGTTTTTT CSAQGSGELFF
TRBD2 . TRBJ2-7 TRBV11-2 TGTGCCAGCAGCGCAACTAGCGGGAGGGCCGCCGAGCAGTACTTC CASSATSGRAAEQYF
. many TRBJ1-6 TRBV12-3/TRBV12-4 TGTGCCAGCAGGTCCCCGGGGCAGTCAGGCCTCCACTTT CASRSPGQSGLHF
. . TRBJ2-5 TRBV5-6 TGTGCCAGCAGCTTTGACAGTAAAGAGACCCAGTACTTC CASSFDSKETQYF
. . TRBJ2-7 TRBV7-2 TGTGCCAGCAGCCCTTCACCCATCTACGAGCAGTACTTC CASSPSPIYEQYF
TRBD1 few TRBJ1-1 TRBV7-9 TGTGCCAGCAGCTCCAGACAGGGGGCTCATGTTGAAGCTTTCTTT CASSSRQGAHVEAFF
. few TRBJ1-1 TRBV28 TGTGCCAGCAGGGGGCAAGGAGAGAGGGCTTTCTTT CASRGQGERAFF
TRBD2 many TRBJ2-7 TRBV7-9 TGTGCCAGCAGCCCAGCGGAGGGAGGGAAGCGTCGGGAGCAGTACTTC CASSPAEGGKRREQYF
. . TRBJ2-7 TRBV20-1 TGCAGTGCTAGAGATCCGGACAGACATTACGAGCAGTACTTC CSARDPDRHYEQYF
. many TRBJ1-6 TRBV12-3/TRBV12-4 TGTGCCAGCACCTTGGGTAATTCACCCCTCCACTTT CASTLGNSPLHF
. many TRBJ1-4 TRBV12-3/TRBV12-4 TGTGCCAGCAGCTTGTCGGGGGGCAGGGAAAAACTGTTTTTT CASSLSGGREKLFF
. many TRBJ1-1 TRBV29-1 TGCAGCGTTAAAAACCCCGGAGGCACTGAAGCTTTCTTT CSVKNPGGTEAFF
. many TRBJ1-2 TRBV14 TGTGCCAGCAGCCAAGCGGCTACAGGGTTTGGCTACACCTTC CASSQAATGFGYTF
. . TRBJ2-1 TRBV10-3 TGTGCCATTGGCCTGGGGGAGCAGTTCTTC CAIGLGEQFF
. . TRBJ2-3 TRBV18 TGTGCCAGCAGCCCCACCGGCGGAGATACGCAGTATTTT CASSPTGGDTQYF
. . TRBJ1-6 TRBV11-2 TGTGCCAGCAGCTCGAAGCTGGACGGGAATTCACCCCTCCACTTT CASSSKLDGNSPLHF